This T cell receptor beta chain was sequenced for a study of tumor-infiltrating lymphocytes in primary liver carcinoma. Looking at the study overall: Recorded tumor stage was T1-T3 N0M0, with diameters of roughly 4.2 to 11 cm. The study obtained roughly 3.65 to 7.5 million productive TCRbeta reads per sample, similar across tissue types.

This clonotype was observed many times. The CDR3 consists of 16 residues. J gave up 0 bases and V 2 bases, and 7 bases lay outside the gene matches. CDR1 is SGHDT and CDR2 is YYEEEE in the germline V gene. A primer in the constant region served to generate TCR beta cDNA from approximately 500 ng of total RNA. Investigators got TCR beta libraries out of three nested multiplex PCR rounds, done with slightly modified ARM-PCR. Primers for the first two PCR rounds were TRBV1-TRBV30 forward primers and a C-beta reverse primer (around 11 cycles per round). MiXCR was run by TCRdb on the multiplex PCR reads, yielding one entry per CDR3 protein. In the table there are 90,000 to 100,000 distinct CDR3 sequences, over 55% of which are singletons. Each 20-30 mg portion of unsorted bulk tissue served as the source for co-extraction of RNA and DNA. HBV chronically infected the treatment-naive patients.

The chain has TRBV5-6 and TRBJ2-5; TRBD2 matches at 7 bases. The TCR originated in a woman aged 55 to 70 with primary liver carcinoma and hepatitis B virus infection. Source material: liver tumor tissue from sampling region 5. Described subset: tumor region T5, tumor centre. The CDR3 region has the DNA TGTGCCAGCAGCTTCTTGGGAGCGGGGCACCAAGAGACCCAGTACTTC. It codes for CASSFLGAGHQETQYF.